The source of this T cell receptor (beta chain) is a study of T-cell memory formation after mild COVID-19. Overall study findings and caveats: CD4+ bias marked clones expanding day 15 to 37, unlike balanced contracting clones.

CDR1 is MDHEN, CDR2 SYDVKM, per germline. The CDR3 is made up of 15 amino acids. V shed 4 bases and J shed 0 bases, with 10 bases lying between them. TCRdb recomputed calls from the 5' RACE reads with MiXCR, one row per CDR3 protein. Among 90,000 to 130,000 distinct CDR3 sequences listed, around 17% were seen once. This clonotype was counted between two and nine times. The antigen is unknown. J is TRBJ1-5 and V is TRBV28; D remains ambiguous. The sample taken for sequencing was PBMCs or a T cell subset sorted from them (not recorded which). The sequence was obtained from a man aged 18 to 30 who had mild COVID-19 (a few samples of this study predate the infection). Cell type and time point are not known. Here the CDR3 reads CASSSHPYSNQPQHF. As DNA, the CDR3 is TGTGCCAGCAGTTCGCACCCGTATAGCAATCAGCCCCAGCATTTT.